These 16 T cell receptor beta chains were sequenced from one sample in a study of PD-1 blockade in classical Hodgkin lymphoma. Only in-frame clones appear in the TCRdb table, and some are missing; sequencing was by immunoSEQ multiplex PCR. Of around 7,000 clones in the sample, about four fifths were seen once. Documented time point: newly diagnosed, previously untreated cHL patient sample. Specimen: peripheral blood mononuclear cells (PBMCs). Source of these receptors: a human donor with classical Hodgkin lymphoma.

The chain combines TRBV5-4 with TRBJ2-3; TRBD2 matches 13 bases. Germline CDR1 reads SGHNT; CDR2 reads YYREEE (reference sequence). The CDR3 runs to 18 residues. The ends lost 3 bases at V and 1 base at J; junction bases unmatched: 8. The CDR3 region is CASSSGTSGVWGTDTQYF. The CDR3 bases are TGTGCCAGCAGCTCCGGGACTAGCGGGGTGTGGGGCACAGATACGCAGTATTTT.

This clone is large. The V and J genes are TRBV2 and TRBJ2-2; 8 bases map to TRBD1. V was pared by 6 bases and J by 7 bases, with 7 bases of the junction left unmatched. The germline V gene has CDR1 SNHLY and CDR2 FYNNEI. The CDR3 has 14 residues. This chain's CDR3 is CASRIGQGFGELFF. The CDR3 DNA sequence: TGTGCCAGCAGAATAGGACAGGGCTTCGGGGAGCTGTTTTTT.

The CDR3 spells CAISSGEDGYEQYF. As DNA, the CDR3 is TGTGCCATCAGCTCGGGGGAGGACGGGTACGAGCAGTACTTC. The V call is TRBV10-3, the J call TRBJ2-7, with D possibly being TRBD2 (6 bases). V dropped 6 bases and J dropped 4 bases, with 16 bases sitting between them. This CDR3 has 14 residues. Germline CDR1 is ENHRY and CDR2 is SYGVKD.

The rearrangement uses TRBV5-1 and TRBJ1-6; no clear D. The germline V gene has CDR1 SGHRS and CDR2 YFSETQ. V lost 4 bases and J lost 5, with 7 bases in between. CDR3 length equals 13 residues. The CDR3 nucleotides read TGCGCCAGCAGCCTGGACGATAATTCACCCCTCCACTTT. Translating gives CASSLDDNSPLHF.

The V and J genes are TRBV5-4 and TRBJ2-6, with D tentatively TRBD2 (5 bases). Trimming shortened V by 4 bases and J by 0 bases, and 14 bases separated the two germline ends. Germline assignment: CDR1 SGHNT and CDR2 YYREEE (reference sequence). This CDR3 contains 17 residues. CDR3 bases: TGTGCCAGCAGCCCTCCCCCGGGGTACTCTGGGGCCAACGTCCTGACTTTC. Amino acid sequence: CASSPPPGYSGANVLTF.

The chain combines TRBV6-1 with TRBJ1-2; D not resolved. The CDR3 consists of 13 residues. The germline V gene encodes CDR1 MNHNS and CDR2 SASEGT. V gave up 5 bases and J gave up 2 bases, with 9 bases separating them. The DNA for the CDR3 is TGTGCCAGCAGTCCGGCGGTAAACTATGGCTACACCTTC. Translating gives CASSPAVNYGYTF.

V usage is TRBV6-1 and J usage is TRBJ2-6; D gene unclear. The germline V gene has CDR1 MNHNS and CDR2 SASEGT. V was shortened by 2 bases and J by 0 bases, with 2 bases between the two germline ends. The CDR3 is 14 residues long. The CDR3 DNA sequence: TGTGCCAGCAGTGAAATCTCTGGGGCCAACGTCCTGACTTTC. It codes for CASSEISGANVLTF.

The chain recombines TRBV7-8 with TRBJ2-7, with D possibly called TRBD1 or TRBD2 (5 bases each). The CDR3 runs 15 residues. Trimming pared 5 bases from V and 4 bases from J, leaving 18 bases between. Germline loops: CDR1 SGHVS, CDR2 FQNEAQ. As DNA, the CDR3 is TGTGCCAGCAGCCCCCTAAGGGGAGCAGCTTACGAGCAGTACTTC. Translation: CASSPLRGAAYEQYF.

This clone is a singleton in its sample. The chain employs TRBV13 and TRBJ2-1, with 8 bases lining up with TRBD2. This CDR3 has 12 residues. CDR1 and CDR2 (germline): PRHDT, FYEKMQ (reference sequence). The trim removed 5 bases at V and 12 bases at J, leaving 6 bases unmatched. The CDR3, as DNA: TGTGCCAGCAGCACGGGGGGGACACCGCAGTTCTTC. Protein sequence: CASSTGGTPQFF. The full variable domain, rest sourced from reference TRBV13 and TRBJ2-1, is AAGVIQSPRHLIKEKRETATLKCYPIPRHDTVYWYQQGPGQDPQFLISFYEKMQSDKGSIPDRFSAQQFSDYHSELNMSSLELGDSALYFCASSTGGTPQFFGPGTRLTVL.

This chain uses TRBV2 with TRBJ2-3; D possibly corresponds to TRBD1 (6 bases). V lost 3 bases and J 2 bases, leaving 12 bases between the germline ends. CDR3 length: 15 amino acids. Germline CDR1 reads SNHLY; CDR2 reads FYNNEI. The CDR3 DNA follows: TGTGCCAGCAGTGAGAACAGGGATATCACAGATACGCAGTATTTT. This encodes CASSENRDITDTQYF. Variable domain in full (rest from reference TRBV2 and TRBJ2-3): EPEVTQTPSHQVTQMGQEVILRCVPISNHLYFYWYRQILGQKVEFLVSFYNNEISEKSEIFDDQFSVERPDGSNFTLKIRSTKLEDSAMYFCASSENRDITDTQYFGPGTRLTVL.

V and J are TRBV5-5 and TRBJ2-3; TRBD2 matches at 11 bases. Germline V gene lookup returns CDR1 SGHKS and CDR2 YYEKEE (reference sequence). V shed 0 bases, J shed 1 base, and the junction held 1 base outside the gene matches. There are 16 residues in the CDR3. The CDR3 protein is CASSLGGLAGTDTQYF. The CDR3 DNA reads TGTGCCAGCAGCTTGGGGGGACTAGCGGGCACAGATACGCAGTATTTT.

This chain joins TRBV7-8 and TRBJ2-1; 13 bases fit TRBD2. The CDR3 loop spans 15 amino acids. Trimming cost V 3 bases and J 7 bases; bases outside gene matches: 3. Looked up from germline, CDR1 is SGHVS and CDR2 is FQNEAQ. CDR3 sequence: CASSFLTSGRNEQFF. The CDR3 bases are TGTGCCAGCAGCTTCTTGACTAGCGGGAGGAATGAGCAGTTCTTC.

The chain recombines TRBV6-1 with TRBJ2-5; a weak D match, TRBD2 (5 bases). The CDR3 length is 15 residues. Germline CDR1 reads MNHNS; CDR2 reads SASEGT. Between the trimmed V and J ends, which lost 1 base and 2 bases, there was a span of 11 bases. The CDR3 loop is CASSEEAGRQETQYF. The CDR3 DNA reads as TGTGCCAGCAGTGAAGAGGCGGGTCGGCAAGAGACCCAGTACTTC.

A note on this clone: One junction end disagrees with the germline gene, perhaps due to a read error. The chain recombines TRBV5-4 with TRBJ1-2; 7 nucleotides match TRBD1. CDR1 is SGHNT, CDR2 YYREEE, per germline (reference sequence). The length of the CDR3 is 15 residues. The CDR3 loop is CASSPRTGDQYGYIF. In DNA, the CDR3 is TGTGCCAGCAGCCCCCGGACAGGCGACCAATATGGCTACATCTTC.

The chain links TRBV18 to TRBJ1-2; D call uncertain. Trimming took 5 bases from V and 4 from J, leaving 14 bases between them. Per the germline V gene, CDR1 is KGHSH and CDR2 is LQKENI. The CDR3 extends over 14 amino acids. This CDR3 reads CASSYGSGPYGYTF. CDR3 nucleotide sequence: TGTGCCAGCTCATACGGGTCCGGACCCTATGGCTACACCTTC.

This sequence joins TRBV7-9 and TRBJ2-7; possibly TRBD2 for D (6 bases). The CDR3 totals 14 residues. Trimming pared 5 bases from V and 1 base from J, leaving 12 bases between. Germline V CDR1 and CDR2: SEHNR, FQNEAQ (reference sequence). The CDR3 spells CASSAGGYSYEQYF. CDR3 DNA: TGTGCCAGCAGCGCCGGGGGTTATTCCTACGAGCAGTACTTC.